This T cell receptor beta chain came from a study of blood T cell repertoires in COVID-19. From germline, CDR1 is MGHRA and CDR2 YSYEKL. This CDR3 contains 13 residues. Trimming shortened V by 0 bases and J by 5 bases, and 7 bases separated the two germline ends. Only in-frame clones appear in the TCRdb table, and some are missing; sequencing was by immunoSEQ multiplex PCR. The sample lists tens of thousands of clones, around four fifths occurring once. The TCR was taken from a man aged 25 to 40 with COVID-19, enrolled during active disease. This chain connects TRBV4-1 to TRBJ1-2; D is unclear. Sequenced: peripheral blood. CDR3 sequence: CASSQDLEYGYTF. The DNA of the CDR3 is TGCGCCAGCAGCCAAGATTTAGAGTATGGCTACACCTTC.